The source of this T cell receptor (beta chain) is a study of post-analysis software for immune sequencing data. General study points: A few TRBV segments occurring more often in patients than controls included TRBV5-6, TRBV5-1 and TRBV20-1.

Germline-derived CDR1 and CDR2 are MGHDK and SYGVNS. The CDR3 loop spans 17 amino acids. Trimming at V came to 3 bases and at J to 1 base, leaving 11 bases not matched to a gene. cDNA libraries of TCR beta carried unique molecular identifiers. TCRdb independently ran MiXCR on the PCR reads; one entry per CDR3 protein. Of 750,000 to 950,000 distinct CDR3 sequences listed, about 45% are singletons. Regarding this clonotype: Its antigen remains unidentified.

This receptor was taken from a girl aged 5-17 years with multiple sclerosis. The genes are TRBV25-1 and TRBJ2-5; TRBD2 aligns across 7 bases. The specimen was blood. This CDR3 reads CASSEVGGLGLQETQYF. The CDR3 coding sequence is TGTGCCAGCAGTGAGGTTGGAGGACTAGGCCTCCAAGAGACCCAGTACTTC.